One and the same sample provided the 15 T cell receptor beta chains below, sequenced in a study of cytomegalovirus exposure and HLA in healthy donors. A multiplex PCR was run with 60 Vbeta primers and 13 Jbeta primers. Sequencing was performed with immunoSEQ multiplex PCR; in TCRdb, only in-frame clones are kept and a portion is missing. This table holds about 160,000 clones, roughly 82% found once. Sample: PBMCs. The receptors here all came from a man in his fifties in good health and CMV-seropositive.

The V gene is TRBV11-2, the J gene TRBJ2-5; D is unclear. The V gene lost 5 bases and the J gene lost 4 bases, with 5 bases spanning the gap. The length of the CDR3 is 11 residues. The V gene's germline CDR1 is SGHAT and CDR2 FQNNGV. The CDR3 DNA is TGTGCCAGCAGCCTCGTAGAGACCCAGTACTTC. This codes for CASSLVETQYF. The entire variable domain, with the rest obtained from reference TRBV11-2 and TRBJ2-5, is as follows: EAGVAQSPRYKIIEKRQSVAFWCNPISGHATLYWYQQILGQGPKLLIQFQNNGVVDDSQLPKDRFSAERLKGVDSTLKIQPAKLEDSAVYLCASSLVETQYFGPGTRLLVL.

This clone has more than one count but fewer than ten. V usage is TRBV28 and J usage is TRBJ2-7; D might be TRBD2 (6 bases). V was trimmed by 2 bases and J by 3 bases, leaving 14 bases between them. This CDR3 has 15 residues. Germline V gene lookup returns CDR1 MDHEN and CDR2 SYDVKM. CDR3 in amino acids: CASSLPGEVGYEQYF. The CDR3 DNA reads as TGTGCCAGCAGTTTACCGGGAGAGGTAGGCTACGAGCAGTACTTC.

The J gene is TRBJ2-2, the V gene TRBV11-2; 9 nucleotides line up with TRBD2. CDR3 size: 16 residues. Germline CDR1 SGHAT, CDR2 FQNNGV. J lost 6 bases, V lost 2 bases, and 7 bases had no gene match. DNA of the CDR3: TGTGCCAGCAGCTTACGAGCTAGCGGGGCGGCCGGGGAGCTGTTTTTT. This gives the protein CASSLRASGAAGELFF.

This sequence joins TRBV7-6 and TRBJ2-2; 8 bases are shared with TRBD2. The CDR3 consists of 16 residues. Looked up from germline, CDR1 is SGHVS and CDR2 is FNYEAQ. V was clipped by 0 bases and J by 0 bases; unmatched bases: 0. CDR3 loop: CASSLARGANTGELFF. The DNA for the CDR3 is TGTGCCAGCAGCTTAGCGCGGGGGGCGAACACCGGGGAGCTGTTTTTT. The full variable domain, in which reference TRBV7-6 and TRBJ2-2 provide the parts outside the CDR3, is GAGVSQSPRYKVTKRGQDVALRCDPISGHVSLYWYRQALGQGPEFLTYFNYEAQQDKSGLPNDRFSAERPEGSISTLTIQRTEQRDSAMYRCASSLARGANTGELFFGEGSRLTVL.

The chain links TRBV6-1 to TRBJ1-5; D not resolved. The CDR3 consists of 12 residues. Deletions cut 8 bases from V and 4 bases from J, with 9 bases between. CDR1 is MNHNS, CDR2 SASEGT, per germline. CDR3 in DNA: TGTGCCAGCCACACCGGGAATCAGCCCCAGCATTTT. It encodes CASHTGNQPQHF.

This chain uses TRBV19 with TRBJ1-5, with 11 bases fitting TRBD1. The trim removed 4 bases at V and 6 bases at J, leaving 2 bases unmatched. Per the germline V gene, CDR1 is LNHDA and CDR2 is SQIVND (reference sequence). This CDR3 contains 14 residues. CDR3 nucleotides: TGTGCCAGTAGTAGGACAGGGGGCACTCAGCCCCAGCATTTT. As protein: CASSRTGGTQPQHF.

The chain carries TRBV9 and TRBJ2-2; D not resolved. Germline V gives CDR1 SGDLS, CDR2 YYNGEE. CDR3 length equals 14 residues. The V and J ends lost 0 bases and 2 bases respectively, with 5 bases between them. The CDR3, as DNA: TGTGCCAGCAGCGTAGGAGGTAACACCGGGGAGCTGTTTTTT. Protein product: CASSVGGNTGELFF. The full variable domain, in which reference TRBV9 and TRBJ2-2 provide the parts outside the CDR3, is DSGVTQTPKHLITATGQRVTLRCSPRSGDLSVYWYQQSLDQGLQFLIQYYNGEERAKGNILERFSAQQFPDLHSELNLSSLELGDSALYFCASSVGGNTGELFFGEGSRLTVL.

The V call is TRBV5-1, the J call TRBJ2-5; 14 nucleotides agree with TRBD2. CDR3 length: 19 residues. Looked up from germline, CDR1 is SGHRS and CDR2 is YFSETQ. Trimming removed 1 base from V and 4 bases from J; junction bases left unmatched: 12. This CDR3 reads CASSLRPTSGGAHPETQYF. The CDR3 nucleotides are TGCGCCAGCAGCTTGAGGCCGACTAGCGGGGGGGCCCACCCAGAGACCCAGTACTTC.

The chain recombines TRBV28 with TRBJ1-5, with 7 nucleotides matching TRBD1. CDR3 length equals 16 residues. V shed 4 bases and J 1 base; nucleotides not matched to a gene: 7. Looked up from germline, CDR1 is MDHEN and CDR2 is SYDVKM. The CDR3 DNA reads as TGTGCCAGCAGTTCCACTGTGACAGGGAGCAATCAGCCCCAGCATTTT. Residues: CASSSTVTGSNQPQHF.

This CDR3 reads CASSPDRVNEQFF. For the CDR3, the DNA is TGTGCCAGCAGCCCTGACAGGGTCAATGAGCAGTTCTTC. The chain recombines TRBV7-9 with TRBJ2-1; 7 bases are a match to TRBD1. From germline, CDR1 is SEHNR and CDR2 FQNEAQ (reference sequence). CDR3 size: 13 residues. V trimming: 5 bases; J trimming: 6 bases; junction bases outside the gene matches: 4.

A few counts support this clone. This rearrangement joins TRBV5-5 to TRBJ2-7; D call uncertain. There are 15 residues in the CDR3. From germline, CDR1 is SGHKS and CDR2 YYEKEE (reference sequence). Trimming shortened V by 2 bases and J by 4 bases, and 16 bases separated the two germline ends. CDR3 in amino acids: CASSFPPGLLYEQYF. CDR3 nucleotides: TGTGCCAGCAGCTTTCCCCCTGGTCTATTGTACGAGCAGTACTTC.

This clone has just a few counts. The CDR3 region has the DNA TGTGCCACCAGACAGGGGGCCCACTCCTACGAGCAGTACTTC. Translation: CATRQGAHSYEQYF. The chain employs TRBV10-3 and TRBJ2-7, with 10 nucleotides matching TRBD1. The V segment lost 10 bases and the J segment 0 bases; nucleotides outside the gene matches: 6. The V gene's germline CDR1 is ENHRY and CDR2 SYGVKD. CDR3 length: 14 amino acids.

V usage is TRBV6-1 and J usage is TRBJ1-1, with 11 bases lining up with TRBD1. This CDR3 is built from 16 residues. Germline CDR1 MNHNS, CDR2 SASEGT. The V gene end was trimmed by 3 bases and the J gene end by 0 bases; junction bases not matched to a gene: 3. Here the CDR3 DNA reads TGTGCCAGCAGTGATGGACAGGGGGCGGTGAACACTGAAGCTTTCTTT. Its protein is CASSDGQGAVNTEAFF.

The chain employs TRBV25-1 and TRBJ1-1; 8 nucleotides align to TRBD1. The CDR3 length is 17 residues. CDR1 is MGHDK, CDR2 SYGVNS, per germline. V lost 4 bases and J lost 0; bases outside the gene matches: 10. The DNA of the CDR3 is TGTGCCAGCAGTGGAAGACAGGGGCCAATACTGAACACTGAAGCTTTCTTT. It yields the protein CASSGRQGPILNTEAFF.

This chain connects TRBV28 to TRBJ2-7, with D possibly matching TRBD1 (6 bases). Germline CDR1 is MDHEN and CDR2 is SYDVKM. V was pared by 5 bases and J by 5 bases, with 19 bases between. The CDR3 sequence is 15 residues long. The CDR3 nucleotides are TGTGCCAGCAGTGTGATCCGGGCAGGGACAAACGAGCAGTACTTC. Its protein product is CASSVIRAGTNEQYF.